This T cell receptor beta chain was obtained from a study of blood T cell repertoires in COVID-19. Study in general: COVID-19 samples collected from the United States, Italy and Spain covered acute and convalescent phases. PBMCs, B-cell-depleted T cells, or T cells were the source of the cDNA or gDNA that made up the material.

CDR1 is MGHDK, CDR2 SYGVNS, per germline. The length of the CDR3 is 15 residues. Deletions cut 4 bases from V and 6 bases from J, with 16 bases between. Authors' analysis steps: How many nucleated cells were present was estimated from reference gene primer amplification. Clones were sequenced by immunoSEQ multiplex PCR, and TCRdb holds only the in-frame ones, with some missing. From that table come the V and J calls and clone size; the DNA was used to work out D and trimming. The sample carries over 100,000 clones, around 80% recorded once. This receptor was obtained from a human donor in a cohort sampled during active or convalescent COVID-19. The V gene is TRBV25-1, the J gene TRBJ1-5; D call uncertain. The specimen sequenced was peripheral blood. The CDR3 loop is CASSAGSLKGQPQHF. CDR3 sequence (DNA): TGTGCCAGCAGTGCGGGATCCCTCAAGGGTCAGCCCCAGCATTTT.